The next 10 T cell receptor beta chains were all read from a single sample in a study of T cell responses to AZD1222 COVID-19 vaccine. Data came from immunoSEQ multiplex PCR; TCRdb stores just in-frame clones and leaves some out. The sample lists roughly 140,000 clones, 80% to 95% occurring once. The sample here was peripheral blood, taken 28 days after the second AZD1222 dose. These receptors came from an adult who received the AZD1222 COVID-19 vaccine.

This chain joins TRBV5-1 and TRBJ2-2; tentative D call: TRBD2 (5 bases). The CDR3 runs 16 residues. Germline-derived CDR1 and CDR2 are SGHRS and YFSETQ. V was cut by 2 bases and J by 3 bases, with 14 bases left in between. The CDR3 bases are TGCGCCAGCAGCTTTACTGGGGAGTGGCACACCGGGGAGCTGTTTTTT. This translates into CASSFTGEWHTGELFF.

This chain's CDR3 is CASSELVAMAADTQYF. The CDR3 coding sequence is TGTGCCAGCAGTGAATTAGTAGCAATGGCCGCAGATACGCAGTATTTT. The chain links TRBV6-1 to TRBJ2-3; no clear D. Trimming pared 2 bases from V and 4 bases from J, leaving 16 bases between. The CDR3 covers 16 residues. Looked up from germline, CDR1 is MNHNS and CDR2 is SASEGT.

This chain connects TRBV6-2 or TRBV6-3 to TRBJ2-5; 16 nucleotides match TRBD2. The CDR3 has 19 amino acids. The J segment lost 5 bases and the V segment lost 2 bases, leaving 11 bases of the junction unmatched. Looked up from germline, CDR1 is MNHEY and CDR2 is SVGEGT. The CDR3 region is CASSYPSGLAGGPWETQYF. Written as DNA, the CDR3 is TGTGCCAGCAGTTACCCTTCGGGACTAGCGGGAGGGCCATGGGAGACCCAGTACTTC.

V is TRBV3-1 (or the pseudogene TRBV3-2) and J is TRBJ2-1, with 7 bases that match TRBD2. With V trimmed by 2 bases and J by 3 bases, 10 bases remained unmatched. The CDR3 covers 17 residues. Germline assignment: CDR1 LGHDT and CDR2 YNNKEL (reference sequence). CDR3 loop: CASSQRRTGGGYNEQFF. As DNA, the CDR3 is TGTGCCAGCAGCCAAAGACGAACGGGCGGGGGCTACAATGAGCAGTTCTTC.

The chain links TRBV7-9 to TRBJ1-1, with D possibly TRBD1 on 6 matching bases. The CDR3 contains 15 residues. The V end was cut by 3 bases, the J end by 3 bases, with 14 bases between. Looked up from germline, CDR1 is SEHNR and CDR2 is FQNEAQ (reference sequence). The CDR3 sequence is CASSFRGGGDTEAFF. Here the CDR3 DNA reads TGTGCCAGCAGCTTCAGGGGAGGTGGGGACACTGAAGCTTTCTTT.

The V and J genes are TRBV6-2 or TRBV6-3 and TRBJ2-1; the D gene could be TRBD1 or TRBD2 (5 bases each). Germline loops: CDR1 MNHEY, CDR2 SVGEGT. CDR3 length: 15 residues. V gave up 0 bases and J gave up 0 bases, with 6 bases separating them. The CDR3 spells CASSYSGDSYNEQFF. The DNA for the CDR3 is TGTGCCAGCAGTTACTCGGGGGACTCCTACAATGAGCAGTTCTTC.

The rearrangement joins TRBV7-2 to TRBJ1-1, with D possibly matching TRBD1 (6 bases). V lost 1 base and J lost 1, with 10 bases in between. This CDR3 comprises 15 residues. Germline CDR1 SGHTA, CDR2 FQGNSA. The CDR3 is CASSLDGTPNTEAFF. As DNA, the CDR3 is TGTGCCAGCAGCTTAGACGGGACACCGAACACTGAAGCTTTCTTT.

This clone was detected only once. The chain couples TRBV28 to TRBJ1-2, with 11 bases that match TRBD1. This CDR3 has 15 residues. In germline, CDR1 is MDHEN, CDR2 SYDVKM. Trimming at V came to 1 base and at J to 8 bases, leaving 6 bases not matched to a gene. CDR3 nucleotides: TGTGCCAGCAGTTTATCGGACAGGGGGCATCGGGGCTACACCTTC. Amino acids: CASSLSDRGHRGYTF.

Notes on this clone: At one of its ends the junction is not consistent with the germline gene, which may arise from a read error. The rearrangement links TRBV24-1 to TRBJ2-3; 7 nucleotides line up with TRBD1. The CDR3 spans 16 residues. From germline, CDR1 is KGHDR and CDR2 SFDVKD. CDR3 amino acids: CATSDPSTGLTGTQYF. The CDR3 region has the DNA TGTGCCACCAGTGACCCTTCGACAGGGCTCACAGGTACGCAGTATTTT.

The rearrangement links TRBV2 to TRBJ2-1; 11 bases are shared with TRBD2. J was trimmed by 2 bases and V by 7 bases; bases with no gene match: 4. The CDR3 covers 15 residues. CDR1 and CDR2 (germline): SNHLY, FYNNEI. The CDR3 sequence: CASKRGLAAYNEQFF. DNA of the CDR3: TGTGCCAGCAAAAGGGGACTAGCGGCCTACAATGAGCAGTTCTTC.